These 5 T cell receptor beta chains originate from one sample sequenced in a study of T cell repertoires in cytomegalovirus infection (dated by TCRdb to the late 2010s). Sequenced using an Illumina HiSeq 1500. TCRdb handled the public reads itself, with Q25 trimming in fastp and clone calling in MiXCR, and kept productive beta chains. Every CDR3 protein is listed once, alongside the most common genes and DNA of its rows. This sample gives under 600,000 distinct CDR3 sequences in total; approximately 15% of them show up just once. Around 25% of the sample goes to the ten largest clones. The sample was CD8+ T cells from PBMCs. These receptors originate from a human donor in good health (CMV status not recorded). Some clones in this sample may be carry-over from other donors' samples.

The chain uses TRBV9 and TRBJ2-1; 11 bases fit TRBD2. Trimming took 0 bases from V and 6 from J; bases not matched to a gene: 5. Germline V gene sequence: CDR1 SGDLS, CDR2 YYNGEE. The CDR3 contains 16 residues. The CDR3 region is CASSVDPSGRINEQFF. CDR3 nucleotide sequence: TGTGCCAGCAGCGTAGACCCTAGCGGGAGGATCAATGAGCAGTTCTTC.

On this clonotype: At one end the junction does not follow the germline gene, possibly because of a read error. This chain connects TRBV6-8 to TRBJ1-5; unclear D gene. The CDR3 extends over 14 amino acids. From germline, CDR1 is MNHGY and CDR2 SAAAGT. The chain's CDR3 is CTSRPTSRNQPQHF. The DNA for the CDR3 is TGTACCAGCAGACCAACTAGTAGGAATCAGCCCCAGCATTTT.

This clonotype was observed many times. V gene TRBV12-3 or TRBV12-4 combines with J gene TRBJ2-3; D is unclear. This CDR3 comprises 14 residues. V lost 2 bases and J 0 bases, leaving 6 bases between the germline ends. CDR3 nucleotide sequence: TGTGCCAGCAGTTTATATGGGAGCACAGATACGCAGTATTTT. It is translated as CASSLYGSTDTQYF.

This clonotype was recorded many times. The chain couples TRBV7-6 to TRBJ2-5, with 8 nucleotides matching TRBD1. The CDR3 is 16 amino acids. Germline lookup yields CDR1 SGHVS and CDR2 FNYEAQ. V was clipped by 2 bases and J by 1 base; unmatched bases: 6. The CDR3 sequence: CASSLLTGDRQETQYF. CDR3 bases: TGTGCCAGCAGCTTACTGACAGGGGACCGCCAAGAGACCCAGTACTTC.

This clonotype was seen ten or more times. Written as DNA, the CDR3 is TGTGCCAGCAGCTTAGGCAACTTCCAAGGGACATCGTCATACACCTTC. It encodes CASSLGNFQGTSSYTF. V usage is TRBV7-2 and J usage is TRBJ1-2; weak D call: TRBD1 (6 bases). In germline, CDR1 is SGHTA, CDR2 FQGNSA. This CDR3 has 16 amino acids. V was trimmed by 1 base and J by 11 bases, leaving 23 bases between them.